This T cell receptor beta chain was sequenced for a study of control samples from healthy donors and cancer patients. Profiling relied on immunoSEQ multiplex PCR, and the TCRdb table lists in-frame clones only, not all of them. The data show 96,000 or so clones, 85% to 95% seen once. Germline V CDR1 and CDR2: SGHRS, YFSETQ. CDR3 length: 15 amino acids. V trimming: 4 bases; J trimming: 2 bases; junction bases outside the gene matches: 7. Sequences were obtained from blood. V is TRBV5-1 and J is TRBJ2-3, with 7 positions matching TRBD2. This receptor was taken from a man aged 18 to 29 in good health. The CDR3 DNA sequence: TGCGCCAGCAGCCCCTCCGGGGGGTTCACAGATACGCAGTATTTT. Translation: CASSPSGGFTDTQYF.